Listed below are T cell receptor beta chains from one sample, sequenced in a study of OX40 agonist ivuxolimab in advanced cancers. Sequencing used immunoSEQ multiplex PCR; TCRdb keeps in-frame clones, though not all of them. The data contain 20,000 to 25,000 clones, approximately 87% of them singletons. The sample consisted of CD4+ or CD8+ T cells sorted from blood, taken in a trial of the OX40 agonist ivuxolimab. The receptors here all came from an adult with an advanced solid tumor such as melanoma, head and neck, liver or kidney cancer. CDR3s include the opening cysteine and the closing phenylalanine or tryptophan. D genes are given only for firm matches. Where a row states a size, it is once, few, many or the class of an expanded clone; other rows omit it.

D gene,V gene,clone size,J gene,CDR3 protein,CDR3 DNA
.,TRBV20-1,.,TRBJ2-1,CSARNGEQFF,TGCAGTGCCAGGAACGGTGAGCAGTTCTTC
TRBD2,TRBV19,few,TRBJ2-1,CASSWTSGEYNEQFF,TGTGCCAGTAGTTGGACTAGCGGGGAATACAATGAGCAGTTCTTC
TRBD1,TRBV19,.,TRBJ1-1,CASSPTGSTEAFF,TGTGCCAGTAGTCCGACAGGGAGCACTGAAGCTTTCTTT
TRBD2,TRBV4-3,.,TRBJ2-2,CASSQDLAGVLYTGELFF,TGCGCCAGCAGCCAAGATCTAGCGGGAGTACTGTACACCGGGGAGCTGTTTTTT
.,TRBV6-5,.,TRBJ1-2,CASSYSSYGYTF,TGTGCCAGCAGTTACTCTTCCTATGGCTACACCTTC
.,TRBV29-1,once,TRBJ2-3,CSVPQADTQYF,TGCAGCGTCCCTCAGGCAGATACGCAGTATTTT
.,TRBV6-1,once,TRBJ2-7,CASGRRGPKTYEQYF,TGTGCCAGCGGAAGGAGGGGCCCGAAAACCTACGAGCAGTACTTC
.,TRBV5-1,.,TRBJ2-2,CASSLGSAARAGELFF,TGCGCCAGCAGCTTGGGATCCGCAGCTCGGGCCGGGGAGCTGTTTTTT
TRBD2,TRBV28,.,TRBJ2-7,CASMGQIGDYSYEQYF,TGTGCCAGCATGGGCCAAATAGGGGACTACTCCTACGAGCAGTACTTC
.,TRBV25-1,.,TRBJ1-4,CASSVNRDEKLFF,TGTGCCAGCAGCGTTAACAGGGATGAAAAACTGTTTTTT
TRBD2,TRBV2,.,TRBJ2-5,CASSDLRGSKETQYF,TGTGCCAGCAGTGACCTGCGCGGGAGCAAAGAGACCCAGTACTTC
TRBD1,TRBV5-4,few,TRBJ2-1,CASSLLLTNTGGEQFF,TGTGCCAGCAGCTTGCTACTGACGAACACAGGGGGTGAGCAGTTCTTC
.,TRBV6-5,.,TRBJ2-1,CASSLSASSYNEQFF,TGTGCCAGCAGCCTAAGCGCGAGCTCCTACAATGAGCAGTTCTTC
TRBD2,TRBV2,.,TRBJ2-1,CASMRGGQFF,TGTGCCAGCATGCGGGGGGGGCAGTTCTTC
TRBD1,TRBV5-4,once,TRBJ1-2,CASSFMTGDYGYTF,TGTGCCAGCAGCTTTATGACAGGGGACTATGGCTACACCTTC
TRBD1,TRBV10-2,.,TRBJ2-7,CASSDWTGKGEQYF,TGCGCCAGCAGTGACTGGACAGGGAAGGGCGAGCAGTACTTC
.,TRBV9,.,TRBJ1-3,CASSVDKTGTKANTIYF,TGTGCCAGCAGCGTAGACAAAACCGGGACTAAGGCGAACACCATATATTTT
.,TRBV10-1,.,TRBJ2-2,CASSESGQGFTGELFF,TGCGCCAGCAGTGAGTCTGGGCAGGGGTTCACCGGGGAGCTGTTTTTT
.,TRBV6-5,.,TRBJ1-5,CASSTGSRPQHF,TGTGCCAGCAGTACAGGATCTCGGCCCCAGCATTTT
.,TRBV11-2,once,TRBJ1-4,CASSYPGTTNEKLFF,TGTGCCAGCAGCTATCCCGGGACAACTAATGAAAAACTGTTTTTT